These 20 T cell receptor beta chains share one sample of origin, sequenced in a study of neurological immune-mediated disorders. Time point defined: longitudinal time-point 1 (baseline). TCRdb re-called the 5' RACE reads through MiXCR, storing one row per CDR3 protein. The sample lists 55,000 to 70,000 distinct CDR3 sequences; about 10% were seen once. Sequencing used PBMCs. Receptors originate from a male donor with HTLV-1-associated myelopathy (HAM/TSP).

This clonotype appeared many times. The rearrangement links TRBV5-1 to TRBJ1-2; the match to TRBD1 covers 10 bases. The germline gives CDR1 SGHRS, CDR2 YFSETQ. Trimming at V came to 4 bases and at J to 6 bases, leaving 12 bases not matched to a gene. The length of the CDR3 is 16 residues. The CDR3: CASSTGQGSRVDGYTF. The CDR3 region has the DNA TGCGCCAGCAGCACGGGACAGGGGAGTAGAGTGGATGGCTACACCTTC.

This clonotype was observed a handful of times. CDR3 bases: TGTGCCAGCAGTGAAGAAGGGGGGGCGGCGGCTGAAGCTTTCTTT. Translated, it gives CASSEEGGAAAEAFF. The rearrangement links TRBV6-1 to TRBJ1-1; possible D gene TRBD1, 6 bases. Germline values: CDR1 MNHNS, CDR2 SASEGT. Trimming shortened V by 1 base and J by 6 bases, and 15 bases separated the two germline ends. The CDR3 is 15 residues long.

V usage is TRBV25-1 and J usage is TRBJ1-2, with 11 bases aligning to TRBD1. There are 15 residues in the CDR3. J lost 8 bases, V lost 2 bases, and 7 bases had no gene match. Germline V gene lookup returns CDR1 MGHDK and CDR2 SYGVNS. The DNA of the CDR3 is TGTGCCAGCAGTGAACCGGACAGGGGGCTAAGAGGCTACACCTTC. Its translation: CASSEPDRGLRGYTF.

This clonotype showed up many times. V and J are TRBV7-9 and TRBJ1-4; D is undetermined. Germline-derived CDR1 and CDR2 are SEHNR and FQNEAQ (reference sequence). The CDR3 has 16 amino acids. Trimming stripped 4 bases from V and 0 bases from J, with 12 bases between. CDR3 bases: TGTGCCAGCAGCTCATCGGGCCTCGCAACTAATGAAAAACTGTTTTTT. Protein: CASSSSGLATNEKLFF. Filled out from reference TRBV7-9 and TRBJ1-4, the complete variable domain reads DTGVSQNPRHKITKRGQNVTFRCDPISEHNRLYWYRQTLGQGPEFLTYFQNEAQLEKSRLLSDRFSAERPKGSFSTLEIQRTEQGDSAMYLCASSSSGLATNEKLFFGSGTQLSVL.

The chain employs TRBV28 and TRBJ2-3; D remains ambiguous. This CDR3 comprises 14 residues. Trimming took 2 bases from V and 2 from J, leaving 8 bases between them. From germline, CDR1 is MDHEN and CDR2 SYDVKM. In DNA, the CDR3 is TGTGCCAGCAGTTTACCTCAGCACACAGATACGCAGTATTTT. Its translation is CASSLPQHTDTQYF.

This clonotype was detected many times. The rearrangement links TRBV12-3 or TRBV12-4 to TRBJ2-3, with a weak D call TRBD2 (6 bases). V shed 6 bases and J shed 2 bases, with 12 bases lying between them. CDR3 length: 14 amino acids. As DNA, the CDR3 is TGTGCCAGCAGGGGGGGACTTTACACAGATACGCAGTATTTT. Translation gives CASRGGLYTDTQYF.

At least ten counts were recorded for this clonotype. The rearrangement links TRBV3-1 to TRBJ2-3, with D possibly TRBD2 on 6 matching bases. The CDR3 sequence is 15 residues long. Germline V gives CDR1 LGHDT, CDR2 YNNKEL (reference sequence). Trimming cost V 2 bases and J 4 bases, with 13 bases left between them. CDR3 DNA: TGTGCCAGCAGCCAAACCGGGGGTAGATCAGATACGCAGTATTTT. This translates into CASSQTGGRSDTQYF.

Note on this clonotype: The junction departs from the called germline gene at one end, perhaps through a read error. CDR3 sequence: CSARRYGGGLGTEGFF. The DNA of the CDR3 is TGCAGTGCTAGGCGTTATGGTGGGGGGCTGGGCACTGAAGGTTTTTTT. The gene calls are TRBV20-1 and TRBJ1-1, with a weak D call TRBD1 (6 bases). Germline lookup yields CDR1 DFQATT and CDR2 SNEGSKA (reference sequence). The CDR3 extends over 16 amino acids.

This clonotype appeared many times. The chain carries TRBV2 and TRBJ2-3; 10 nucleotides agree with TRBD1. The CDR3 length is 15 residues. Germline-derived CDR1 and CDR2 are SNHLY and FYNNEI. V dropped 8 bases and J dropped 6; count of bases not matched to a gene: 11. The CDR3 coding sequence is TGTGCCAGCCGTACCGGGACAGGGGTGGGGGATACGCAGTATTTT. Protein product: CASRTGTGVGDTQYF.

This clonotype was observed at least ten times. This rearrangement joins TRBV7-9 to TRBJ2-7; D remains ambiguous. Germline CDR1 and CDR2: SEHNR and FQNEAQ (reference sequence). The CDR3 loop spans 13 amino acids. Trimming shortened V by 4 bases and J by 1 base, and 8 bases separated the two germline ends. CDR3 protein: CASSYDASYEQYF. The CDR3 DNA reads as TGTGCCAGCAGCTACGATGCGTCCTACGAGCAGTACTTC.

This clonotype showed up many times. The rearrangement uses TRBV5-1 and TRBJ2-5, with D possibly TRBD2 on 5 matching bases. Germline V gene lookup returns CDR1 SGHRS and CDR2 YFSETQ. The CDR3 contains 13 residues. Deletions cut 6 bases from V and 5 bases from J, with 14 bases between. In DNA form, the CDR3 reads TGCGCCAGCAACTCCCGGGGTCTTGAGACCCAGTACTTC. Its translation: CASNSRGLETQYF. The full variable domain, completed using reference TRBV5-1 and TRBJ2-5, is KAGVTQTPRYLIKTRGQQVTLSCSPISGHRSVSWYQQTPGQGLQFLFEYFSETQRNKGNFPGRFSGRQFSNSRSEMNVSTLELGDSALYLCASNSRGLETQYFGPGTRLLVL.

There are many counts of this clonotype. This sequence joins TRBV5-6 and TRBJ1-4, with 8 positions matching TRBD1. Germline-derived CDR1 and CDR2 are SGHDT and YYEEEE. The J segment lost 8 bases and the V segment lost 5 bases, leaving 5 bases of the junction unmatched. The CDR3 is 13 amino acids. This CDR3 reads CASSRDRWEKLFF. Written as DNA, the CDR3 is TGTGCCAGCAGTCGGGACAGGTGGGAAAAACTGTTTTTT.

This clonotype was observed at least ten times. V gene TRBV7-2 combines with J gene TRBJ1-5; 7 positions agree with TRBD1. CDR3 length: 13 residues. CDR1 is SGHTA and CDR2 is FQGNSA in the germline V gene. The V segment lost 4 bases and the J segment 4 bases; nucleotides outside the gene matches: 1. CDR3 protein: CASSYRGNQPQHF. CDR3 in DNA: TGTGCCAGCAGCTACAGGGGTAATCAGCCCCAGCATTTT.

Many counts were recorded for this clonotype. The rearrangement uses TRBV5-1 and TRBJ2-4; 10 bases are a match to TRBD2. The CDR3 sequence is 14 residues long. V shed 5 bases and J 7 bases; nucleotides not matched to a gene: 6. Germline V lookup: CDR1 SGHRS, CDR2 YFSETQ. DNA for the CDR3: TGCGCCAGCAGACCCAGCGGGGGGGGGAACATTCAGTACTTC. Amino acids: CASRPSGGGNIQYF.

J is TRBJ2-7 and V is TRBV12-3 or TRBV12-4; D uncertain. The V gene lost 3 bases and the J gene lost 2 bases, with 11 bases spanning the gap. The CDR3 runs 14 residues. The chain's CDR3 is CASSLAKGTYEQYF. CDR3 coding DNA: TGTGCCAGCAGTTTGGCGAAGGGAACCTACGAGCAGTACTTC.

There are many counts of this clonotype. J is TRBJ2-7 and V is TRBV29-1, with TRBD1 identical over 8 bases. The CDR3 is 13 amino acids. After removal of 6 bases from V and 2 bases from J, the junction contained 6 bases not matched to a gene. Germline CDR1 reads SQVTM; CDR2 reads ANQGSEA. CDR3 in amino acids: CSVVDRAAYEQYF. CDR3 DNA sequence: TGCAGCGTAGTGGACAGGGCCGCCTACGAGCAGTACTTC.

This clonotype was observed a handful of times. The chain recombines TRBV7-2 with TRBJ2-1; possibly TRBD1 or TRBD2 for D (5 bases each). The germline V gene encodes CDR1 SGHTA and CDR2 FQGNSA. CDR3 length: 14 residues. V was trimmed by 8 bases and J by 7 bases, leaving 18 bases between them. CDR3 coding DNA: TGTGCCAGCGGTACCGGGACCTCGGTTAATGAGCAGTTCTTC. This codes for CASGTGTSVNEQFF.

In its sample, this clonotype was seen many times. The chain links TRBV15 to TRBJ1-1; D ambiguous. This CDR3 contains 14 residues. Germline CDR1 reads LNHNV; CDR2 reads YYDKDF (reference sequence). V shed 0 bases and J shed 8 bases, with 13 bases lying between them. The CDR3 region is CATSRDTLQREAFF. In DNA, the CDR3 is TGTGCCACCAGCAGAGATACCCTGCAGAGAGAAGCTTTCTTT.

This clonotype was counted ten times or more. This chain links TRBV28 with TRBJ2-7, with D unresolved. Germline loops: CDR1 MDHEN, CDR2 SYDVKM. CDR3 length: 14 amino acids. Trimming pared 3 bases from V and 4 bases from J, leaving 13 bases between. The DNA of the CDR3 is TGTGCCAGCAGTTTTCGGCAGGTCATTTACGAGCAGTACTTC. Translating it yields CASSFRQVIYEQYF.

This clonotype has a count of ten or more. CDR3 bases: TGCGCCAGCAGCTGGGGGGCGATGTCAGCCGCCCGCACAGATACGCAGTATTTT. This encodes CASSWGAMSAARTDTQYF. The V and J genes are TRBV5-1 and TRBJ2-3, with D tentatively TRBD1 or TRBD2 (6 bases each). Germline V gene lookup returns CDR1 SGHRS and CDR2 YFSETQ. V was trimmed by 3 bases and J by 1 base, leaving 21 bases between them. This CDR3 spans 18 amino acids.